This is a list of T cell receptor beta chains from one sample in a study of shared clonotypes between healthy human individuals. Profiled with immunoSEQ multiplex PCR; TCRdb holds only in-frame clones, not every one. The table records 500,000 or so clones, approximately 95% of them present only once. The sequencing input was naive CD4+ T cells sorted from blood. These receptors all stem from a woman aged 30 to 39 in good health. The CDR3 runs from the conserved cysteine through the conserved F or W. Fields, in order: V gene, clone size, D gene, J gene, CDR3 length, CDR3 DNA, CDR3 protein. The D gene is left open where the match is weak. Only some rows state a clone size, as once, few, many or a class for expanded clones.

>TRBV10-3|NA|NA|TRBJ1-3|12
TGTGCCATCAGGGCAGCTGGAAACACCATATATTTT
CAIRAAGNTIYF
>TRBV9|NA|TRBD2|TRBJ2-7|15
TGTGCCAGCAGCGCCGGACTAGCGGGAGGCCGCGAGCAGTACTTC
CASSAGLAGGREQYF
>TRBV5-1|NA|TRBD2|TRBJ2-7|14
TGCGCCAGCGGAGCGGGAGTCGGTTCCTACGAGCAGTACTTC
CASGAGVGSYEQYF
>TRBV28|NA|NA|TRBJ1-5|16
TGTGCCAGCAGTCCACCGAGGACATATAGCAATCAGCCCCAGCATTTT
CASSPPRTYSNQPQHF
>TRBV4-1|NA|NA|TRBJ1-5|16
TGCGCCAGCAGCCCACAGGACGGTGATAGCAATCAGCCCCAGCATTTT
CASSPQDGDSNQPQHF
>TRBV29-1|NA|NA|TRBJ2-2|13
TGCAGCGTTGGGGCCGACTCCCCCGGGGAGCTGTTTTTT
CSVGADSPGELFF
>TRBV19|NA|TRBD2|TRBJ2-1|18
TGTGCCAGTAGTACCCCGGGACTAGCGGGAGTGGCCTACAATGAGCAGTTCTTC
CASSTPGLAGVAYNEQFF
>TRBV2|NA|NA|TRBJ2-7|13
TGTGCCAGCATGGCTAGCAGAGCCTACGAGCAGTACTTC
CASMASRAYEQYF
>TRBV10-1|NA|NA|TRBJ2-7|13
TGCGCCAGCAGTGATGGCGGAGCCTACGAGCAGTACTTC
CASSDGGAYEQYF
>TRBV19|NA|NA|TRBJ2-2|15
TGTGCCAGTAGTATAAGGGGAGAGTTCCCCGGGGAGCTGTTTTTT
CASSIRGEFPGELFF
>TRBV6-6|NA|NA|TRBJ1-1|16
TGTGCCAGCAGTTACTCCGTTACAGGGTTGAACACTGAAGCTTTCTTT
CASSYSVTGLNTEAFF
>TRBV7-7|few|NA|TRBJ2-2|14
TGTGCCAGCAGCTTAGGGTTCGGGACCGGGGAGCTGTTTTTT
CASSLGFGTGELFF
>TRBV5-1|NA|NA|TRBJ1-3|16
TGCGCCAGCAGCCGGGGACCCCTGAGCTCTGGAAACACCATATATTTT
CASSRGPLSSGNTIYF
>TRBV7-2|few|NA|TRBJ1-2|13
TGTGCCAGCAGCTTTTCCCAGAACTATGGCTACACCTTC
CASSFSQNYGYTF
>TRBV5-1|NA|NA|TRBJ2-6|16
TGCGCCAGCAGCCCGGCGTCGGGCCCTGGGGCCAACGTCCTGACTTTC
CASSPASGPGANVLTF
>TRBV15|NA|NA|TRBJ2-7|11
TGTGCCACCAGGCAAGTCTCGGAGCAGTACTTC
CATRQVSEQYF
>TRBV23-1|NA|NA|TRBJ2-7|11
TGCGCCAGCAGTCAGTTGGAGGAGCAGTACTTC
CASSQLEEQYF
>TRBV4-2|NA|TRBD2|TRBJ2-1|18
TGTGCCAGCAGCAAAGGGACTAGCGGGAGGGCCGGTAACAATGAGCAGTTCTTC
CASSKGTSGRAGNNEQFF
>TRBV5-1|NA|NA|TRBJ1-1|15
TGCGCCAGCACCCCGGAATGGACTCTTAACACTGAAGCTTTCTTT
CASTPEWTLNTEAFF
>TRBV4-1|NA|TRBD2|TRBJ2-2|18
TGCGCCAGCAGCCAGCCGGGGGGGAGAGGGTTTTTCACCGGGGAGCTGTTTTTT
CASSQPGGRGFFTGELFF
>TRBV6-5|NA|TRBD2|TRBJ2-7|15
TGTGCCAGCAGTTACGGTACTAGCGGGATCGACGAGCAGTACTTC
CASSYGTSGIDEQYF
>TRBV5-1|once|TRBD1|TRBJ2-7|15
TGCGCCAGCAGCTACGGGACAGGGGCGACCTACGAGCAGTACTTC
CASSYGTGATYEQYF
>TRBV5-1|few|TRBD1|TRBJ1-4|13
TGCGCCAGCAGCGGACAGGGGGAAGGAAAACTGTTTTTT
CASSGQGEGKLFF
>TRBV5-1|NA|NA|TRBJ1-1|15
TGCGCCAGCGCCAAGGGTTCCCTCTCGAACACTGAAGCTTTCTTT
CASAKGSLSNTEAFF
>TRBV28|NA|TRBD1|TRBJ2-3|15
TGTGCCAGCAGTTTAGTACAGGGGGCAACAGATACGCAGTATTTT
CASSLVQGATDTQYF
>TRBV28|NA|NA|TRBJ1-2|14
TGTGCCAGCAGTTTTCCCCCTGCAAACTATGGCTACACCTTC
CASSFPPANYGYTF
>TRBV11-2|NA|TRBD2|TRBJ2-1|14
TGTGCCAGCAGCCGAACTAGCGACTACAATGAGCAGTTCTTC
CASSRTSDYNEQFF
>TRBV7-6|NA|TRBD1|TRBJ2-2|15
TGTGCCAGCAGCCCCGAGGGGGCCAACACCGGGGAGCTGTTTTTT
CASSPEGANTGELFF
>TRBV7-8|NA|NA|TRBJ2-7|14
TGTGCCAGCAGCTTAGAACCGGCCTCCTACGAGCAGTACTTC
CASSLEPASYEQYF
>TRBV15|NA|TRBD2|TRBJ2-7|17
TGTGCCACCAGCAGAGTTTCGACTAGCGGGAGCCCCTACGAGCAGTACTTC
CATSRVSTSGSPYEQYF
>TRBV5-1|NA|NA|TRBJ2-5|13
TGCGCCAGCAGCTTGACGGGGAAAGAGACCCAGTACTTC
CASSLTGKETQYF
>TRBV20-1|few|NA|TRBJ1-1|11
TGCAGTGCTAGACGGAACACTGAAGCTTTCTTT
CSARRNTEAFF
>TRBV6-5|NA|TRBD1|TRBJ1-1|15
TGTGCCAGCAGCCCCACAACAGGGGGCGAAACTGAAGCTTTCTTT
CASSPTTGGETEAFF
>TRBV18|NA|NA|TRBJ2-5|16
TGTGCCAGCTCCCCCCGTGGGGGCGCGATTGGAGAGACCCAGTACTTC
CASSPRGGAIGETQYF
>TRBV6-1|NA|NA|TRBJ2-7|12
TGTGCCAGCAGTGAACTTCGACACGAGCAGTACTTC
CASSELRHEQYF
>TRBV5-5|NA|TRBD1|TRBJ1-1|15
TGTGCCAGCAGCCCCTTGGACAGGGGATGGAATGAAGCTTTCTTT
CASSPLDRGWNEAFF
>TRBV2|NA|NA|TRBJ1-5|14
TGTGCCAGCAACAAAGCTGGAGGGAATCAGCCCCAGCATTTT
CASNKAGGNQPQHF
>TRBV27|NA|TRBD1|TRBJ2-2|14
TGTGCCAGCAGGGGACAGGGAGGCACCGGGGAGCTGTTTTTT
CASRGQGGTGELFF
>TRBV30|NA|TRBD2|TRBJ2-1|18
TGTGCCTGGAGTGTTCGGCTAGCGGAGTATGTATCCTACAATGAGCAGTTCTTC
CAWSVRLAEYVSYNEQFF
>TRBV10-2|NA|NA|TRBJ2-4|11
TGCGCCAGCGGAGGTTCGAACATTCAGTACTTC
CASGGSNIQYF
>TRBV2|once|NA|TRBJ1-2|13
TGTGCCAGCAGCGTCGCCAGGGTCTATGGCTACACCTTC
CASSVARVYGYTF
>TRBV28|NA|NA|TRBJ2-7|16
TGTGCCAGCAGACCTATCACCGACAGTTACTCCTACGAGCAGTACTTC
CASRPITDSYSYEQYF
>TRBV28|NA|NA|TRBJ2-7|15
TGTGCCAGCAGTTTCCTCACCCCTAGGTCGTACGAGCAGTACTTC
CASSFLTPRSYEQYF
>TRBV7-9|NA|TRBD1|TRBJ1-3|15
TGTGCCAGCAGCGCGACAGGGCCCCCTGGAAACACCATATATTTT
CASSATGPPGNTIYF
>TRBV9|NA|NA|TRBJ2-7|17
TGTGCCAGCAGCGTAGCCGATGGCACGGGCTCACTCGACGAGCAGTACTTC
CASSVADGTGSLDEQYF
>TRBV19|NA|NA|TRBJ1-2|16
TGTGCCAGTAGTACTTTTTCCGGGACGACTAACTATGGCTACACCTTC
CASSTFSGTTNYGYTF
>TRBV5-1|NA|TRBD2|TRBJ2-5|14
TGCGCCAGCAGCTTGGCAGCGGGACAAGAGACCCAGTACTTC
CASSLAAGQETQYF
>TRBV28|NA|NA|TRBJ1-5|14
TGTGCCAGCAGTTTAGGATTCGGCAATCAGCCCCAGCATTTT
CASSLGFGNQPQHF